This T cell receptor beta chain emerged from a study of type 1 regulatory T cells. Overall study context: T-allo10 is an in vitro-generated, Tr1-enriched CD4 T cell product specific for alloantigen.

The CDR3 is made up of 11 amino acids. Trimming removed 5 bases from V and 10 bases from J, with 9 bases in between. Per the germline V gene, CDR1 is SGHVS and CDR2 is FQNEAQ. Details on this clonotype: Its cognate antigen is unknown.

TCRdb ran MiXCR on the reads and lists one entry per CDR3 protein. The table has about 42,000 distinct CDR3 sequences, 12% seen once. Overall study findings and caveats: Compared with non-Tr1 cells, Tr1 cells showed a narrower TCR repertoire.

The chain has TRBV7-8 and TRBJ2-1, with D hard to call. This receptor was taken from a human donor in good health. Sequenced: cultured non-Tr1 T cells, either the whole culture or a sorted T cell fraction (not recorded which). The DNA of the CDR3 is TGTGCCAGCAGCCCTGATCACGAGCAGTTCTTC. It encodes CASSPDHEQFF.